One T cell receptor (beta chain) is described in this entry. These data are taken from a study of blood T cell repertoires in COVID-19. In the study overall: The United States, Italy and Spain were the sources of the acute and convalescent COVID-19 samples.

In the authors' workflow: Researchers report that nucleated cell counts were estimated from reference gene primer amplification. The table came from immunoSEQ multiplex PCR; TCRdb's copy has only in-frame clones and leaves some out. The V and J calls and clone size are taken from that table; D and trimming were inferred from the DNA. This sample yields about 440,000 clones, of which around 89% are seen a single time; approximately 4.5% belongs to the top ten. Between the trimmed V and J ends, which lost 7 bases and 7 bases, there was a span of 5 bases. The CDR3 length is 10 residues. Germline-derived CDR1 and CDR2 are SNHLY and FYNNEI.

The receptor comes from a woman aged 25 to 39 with acute or convalescent COVID-19. The chain recombines TRBV2 with TRBJ2-1; D unresolved. Sequenced sample: peripheral blood. Here the CDR3 reads CASKQNEQFF. The CDR3, as DNA: TGTGCCAGCAAACAGAATGAGCAGTTCTTC.